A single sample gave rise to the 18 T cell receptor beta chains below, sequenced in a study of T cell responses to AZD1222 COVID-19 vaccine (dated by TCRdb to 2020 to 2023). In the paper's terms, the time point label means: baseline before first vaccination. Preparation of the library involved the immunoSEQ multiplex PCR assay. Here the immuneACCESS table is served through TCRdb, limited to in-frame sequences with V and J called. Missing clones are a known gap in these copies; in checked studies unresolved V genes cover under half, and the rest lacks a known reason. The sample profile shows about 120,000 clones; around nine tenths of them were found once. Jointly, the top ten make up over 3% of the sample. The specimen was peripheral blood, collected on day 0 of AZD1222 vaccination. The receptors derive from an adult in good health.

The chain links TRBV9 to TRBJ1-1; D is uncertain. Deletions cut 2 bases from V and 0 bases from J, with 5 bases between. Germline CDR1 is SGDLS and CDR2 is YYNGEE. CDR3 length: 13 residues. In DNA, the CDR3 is TGTGCCAGCAGCGTTGAGATGAACACTGAAGCTTTCTTT. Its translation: CASSVEMNTEAFF.

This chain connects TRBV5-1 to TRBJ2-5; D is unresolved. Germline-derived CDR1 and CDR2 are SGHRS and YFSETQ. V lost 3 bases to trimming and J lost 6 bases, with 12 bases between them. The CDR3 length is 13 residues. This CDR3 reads CASSSYGEQTQYF. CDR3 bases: TGCGCCAGCAGCTCCTATGGGGAACAGACCCAGTACTTC.

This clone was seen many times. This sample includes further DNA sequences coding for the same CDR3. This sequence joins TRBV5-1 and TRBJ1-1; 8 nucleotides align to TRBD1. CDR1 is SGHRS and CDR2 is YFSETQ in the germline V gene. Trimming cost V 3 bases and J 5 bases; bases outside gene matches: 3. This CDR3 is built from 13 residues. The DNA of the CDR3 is TGCGCCAGCAGCTACCGGGACAGGACTGAAGCTTTCTTT. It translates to CASSYRDRTEAFF.

CDR3 region: CASNAGDFNEKLFF. In nucleotides, the CDR3 is TGTGCCAGCAATGCTGGGGACTTTAATGAAAAACTGTTTTTT. The V and J genes are TRBV2 and TRBJ1-4, with a tentative D call TRBD1 (5 bases). Trimming removed 7 bases at V and 4 bases at J, with 13 bases between. CDR3 length equals 14 residues. CDR1 SNHLY and CDR2 FYNNEI come from the germline V gene.

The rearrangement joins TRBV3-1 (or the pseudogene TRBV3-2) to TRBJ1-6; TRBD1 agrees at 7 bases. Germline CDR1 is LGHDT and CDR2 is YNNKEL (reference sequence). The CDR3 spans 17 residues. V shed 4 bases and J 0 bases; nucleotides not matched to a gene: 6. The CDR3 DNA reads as TGTGCCAGCAGCCCCGAGGGGGCGAGCTCCTATAATTCACCCCTCCACTTT. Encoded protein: CASSPEGASSYNSPLHF.

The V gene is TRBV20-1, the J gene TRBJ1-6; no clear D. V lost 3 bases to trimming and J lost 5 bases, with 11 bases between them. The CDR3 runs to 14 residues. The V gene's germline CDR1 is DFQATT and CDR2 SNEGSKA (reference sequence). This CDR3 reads CSASSGFNNSPLHF. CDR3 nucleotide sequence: TGCAGTGCTAGTTCAGGCTTTAATAATTCACCCCTCCACTTT.

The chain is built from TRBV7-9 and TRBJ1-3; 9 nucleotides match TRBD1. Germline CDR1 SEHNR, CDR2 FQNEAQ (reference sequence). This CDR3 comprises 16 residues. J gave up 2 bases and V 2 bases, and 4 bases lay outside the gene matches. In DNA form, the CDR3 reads TGTGCCAGCAGCTTAAGGGGGACAGGGACTGGAAACACCATATATTTT. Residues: CASSLRGTGTGNTIYF.

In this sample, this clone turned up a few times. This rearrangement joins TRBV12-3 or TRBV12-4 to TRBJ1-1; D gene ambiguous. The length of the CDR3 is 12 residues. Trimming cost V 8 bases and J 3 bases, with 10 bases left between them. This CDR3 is CASRVRDTEAFF. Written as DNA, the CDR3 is TGTGCCAGCCGGGTACGGGACACTGAAGCTTTCTTT.

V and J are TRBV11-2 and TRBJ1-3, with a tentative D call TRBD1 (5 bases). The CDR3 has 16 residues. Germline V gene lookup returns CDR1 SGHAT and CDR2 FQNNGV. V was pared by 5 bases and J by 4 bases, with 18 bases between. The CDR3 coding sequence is TGTGCCAGCAGCCAGCCGGGACGCAGAGTGGGAAACACCATATATTTT. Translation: CASSQPGRRVGNTIYF.

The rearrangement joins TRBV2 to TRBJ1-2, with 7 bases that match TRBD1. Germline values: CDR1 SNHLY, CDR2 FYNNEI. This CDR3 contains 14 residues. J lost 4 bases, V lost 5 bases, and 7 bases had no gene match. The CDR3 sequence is CASSWTGGGYGYTF. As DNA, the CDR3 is TGTGCCAGCAGTTGGACAGGAGGGGGCTATGGCTACACCTTC.

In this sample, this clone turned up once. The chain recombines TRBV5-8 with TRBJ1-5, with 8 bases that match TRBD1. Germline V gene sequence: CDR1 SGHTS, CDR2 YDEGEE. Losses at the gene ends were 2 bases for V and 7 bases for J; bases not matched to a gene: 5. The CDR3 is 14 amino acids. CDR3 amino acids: CASSFGQGEQPQHF. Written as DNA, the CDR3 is TGTGCCAGCAGCTTCGGACAGGGTGAGCAGCCCCAGCATTTT.

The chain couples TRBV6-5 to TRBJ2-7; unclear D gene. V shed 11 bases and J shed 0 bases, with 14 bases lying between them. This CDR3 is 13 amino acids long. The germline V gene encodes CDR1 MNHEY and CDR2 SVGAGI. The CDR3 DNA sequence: TGTGCCCTACCGACCTTGAGCTCCTACGAGCAGTACTTC. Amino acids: CALPTLSSYEQYF.

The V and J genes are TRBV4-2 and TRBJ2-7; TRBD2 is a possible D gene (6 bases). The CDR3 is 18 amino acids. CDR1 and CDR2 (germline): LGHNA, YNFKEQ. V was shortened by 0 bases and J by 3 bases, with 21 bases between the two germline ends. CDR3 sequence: CASSQDGTGGGGDYEQYF. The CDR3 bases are TGTGCCAGCAGCCAAGATGGGACCGGGGGAGGAGGTGACTACGAGCAGTACTTC.

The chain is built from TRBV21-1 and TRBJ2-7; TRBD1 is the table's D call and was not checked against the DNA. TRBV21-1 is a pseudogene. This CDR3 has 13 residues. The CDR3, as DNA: TGTGCCAGCCCTTGGGACAGGGGTAACGAGCAGTACTTC. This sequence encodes CASPWDRGNEQYF.

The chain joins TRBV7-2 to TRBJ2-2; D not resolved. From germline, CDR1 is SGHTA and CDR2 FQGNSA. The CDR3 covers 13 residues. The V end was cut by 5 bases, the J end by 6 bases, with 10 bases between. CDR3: CASSPPSPGELFF. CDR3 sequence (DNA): TGTGCCAGCAGCCCCCCCTCGCCCGGGGAGCTGTTTTTT. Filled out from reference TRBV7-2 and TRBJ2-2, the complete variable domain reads GAGVSQSPSNKVTEKGKDVELRCDPISGHTALYWYRQSLGQGLEFLIYFQGNSAPDKSGLPSDRFSAERTGGSVSTLTIQRTQQEDSAVYLCASSPPSPGELFFGEGSRLTVL.

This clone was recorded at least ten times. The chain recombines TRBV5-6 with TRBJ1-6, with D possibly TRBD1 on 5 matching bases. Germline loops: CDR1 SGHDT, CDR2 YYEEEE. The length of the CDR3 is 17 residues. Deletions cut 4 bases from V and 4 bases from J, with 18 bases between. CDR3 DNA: TGTGCCAGCAGCCCGGGGGTCGGGGACGTGTATAATTCACCCCTCCACTTT. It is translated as CASSPGVGDVYNSPLHF. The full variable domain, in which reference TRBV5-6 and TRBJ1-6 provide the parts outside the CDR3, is DAGVTQSPTHLIKTRGQQVTLRCSPKSGHDTVSWYQQALGQGPQFIFQYYEEEERQRGNFPDRFSGHQFPNYSSELNVNALLLGDSALYLCASSPGVGDVYNSPLHFGNGTRLTVT.

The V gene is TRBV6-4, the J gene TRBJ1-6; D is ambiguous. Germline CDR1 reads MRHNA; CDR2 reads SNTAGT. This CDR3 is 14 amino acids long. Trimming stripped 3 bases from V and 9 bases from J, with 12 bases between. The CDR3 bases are TGTGCCAGCAGTGAATTGGCCTGGGGTTCACCCCTCCACTTT. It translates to CASSELAWGSPLHF.

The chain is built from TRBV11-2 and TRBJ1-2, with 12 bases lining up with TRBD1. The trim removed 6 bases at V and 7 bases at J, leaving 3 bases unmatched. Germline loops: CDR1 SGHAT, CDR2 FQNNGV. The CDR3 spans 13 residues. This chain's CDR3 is CASRTGQGAGYTF. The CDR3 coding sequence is TGTGCCAGCAGAACGGGACAGGGGGCTGGCTACACCTTC.